The rows below give T cell receptor beta chains drawn from one sample of a study of identical twins. TCRdb independently ran MiXCR on the 5' RACE reads; one entry per CDR3 protein. The table shows hundreds of thousands of distinct CDR3 sequences, with approximately 9% occurring only once. The data were also submitted as part of a second study, on yellow fever vaccine responses in identical twins.

Sequenced input: PBMCs. Every receptor here comes from a woman under 30 in good health. Both conserved end residues are part of each CDR3. Each record gives: clone size, J gene, V gene, D gene, CDR3 protein, CDR3 DNA. A D gene is named only where the DNA matches it firmly. For some rows the clone size is stated as once, few or many, or as a class when expanded; others skip it.

- | TRBJ2-2 | TRBV6-5 | TRBD1 | CASSYLPLGQPNTGELFF | TGTGCCAGCAGTTACTTGCCCTTGGGACAGCCGAACACCGGGGAGCTGTTTTTT
- | TRBJ2-1 | TRBV7-9 | - | CASSFIQTGNNEQFF | TGTGCCAGCAGCTTTATCCAAACGGGGAACAATGAGCAGTTCTTC
few | TRBJ2-3 | TRBV4-1 | TRBD2 | CASSQRTSGVDTQYF | TGCGCCAGCAGCCAAAGGACTAGCGGGGTGGATACGCAGTATTTT
few | TRBJ2-3 | TRBV4-2 | - | CASSHPGDRTDTQYF | TGTGCCAGCAGCCACCCAGGGGATCGGACAGATACGCAGTATTTT
- | TRBJ2-7 | TRBV28 | - | CASSRGVTYEQYF | TGTGCCAGCAGCAGAGGGGTGACCTACGAGCAGTACTTC
- | TRBJ2-1 | TRBV15 | TRBD2 | CATSRFSLAGADNEQFF | TGTGCCACCAGCAGATTTTCATTAGCGGGGGCCGACAATGAGCAGTTCTTC
few | TRBJ1-1 | TRBV6-2/TRBV6-3 | TRBD1 | CASSYEATGAYTEAFF | TGTGCCAGCAGTTATGAGGCGACAGGGGCCTACACTGAAGCTTTCTTT
- | TRBJ2-6 | TRBV7-2 | TRBD1 | CASSPRGLGANVLTF | TGTGCCAGCAGCCCCAGGGGGCTGGGGGCCAACGTCCTGACTTTC
many | TRBJ2-7 | TRBV7-9 | TRBD1 | CASSVGQGASYEQYF | TGTGCCAGCAGCGTGGGACAGGGGGCATCCTACGAGCAGTACTTC
few | TRBJ1-3 | TRBV12-3/TRBV12-4 | TRBD1 | CASRDRGRENTIYF | TGTGCCAGCAGGGACAGGGGGCGCGAGAACACCATATATTTT
once | TRBJ2-3 | TRBV28 | TRBD1 | CASSGTGDTDTQYF | TGTGCCAGCAGCGGGACAGGGGACACAGATACGCAGTATTTT
few | TRBJ2-7 | TRBV5-1 | - | CASSSGAGGSYEQYF | TGCGCCAGCAGCTCGGGGGCAGGAGGTTCCTACGAGCAGTACTTC
many | TRBJ1-4 | TRBV5-1 | - | CASSADGTHNEKLFF | TGCGCCAGCAGCGCCGACGGGACTCATAATGAAAAACTGTTTTTT
- | TRBJ2-7 | TRBV7-2 | - | CASSLKGQQYF | TGTGCCAGCAGCTTAAAGGGGCAGCAGTACTTC
- | TRBJ1-2 | TRBV5-1 | - | CASSLGRLAHLGGYTF | TGCGCCAGCAGCTTGGGGCGACTCGCCCATTTGGGGGGCTACACCTTC
- | TRBJ1-1 | TRBV29-1 | - | CSVVGAGPEAFF | TGCAGCGTTGTCGGGGCAGGGCCTGAAGCTTTCTTT
- | TRBJ1-1 | TRBV11-2 | - | CASSPREGEAFF | TGTGCCAGCAGCCCGAGGGAGGGTGAAGCTTTCTTT
few | TRBJ1-1 | TRBV5-1 | - | CASSLLQANLNTEAFF | TGCGCCAGCAGCTTGTTACAGGCAAACCTGAACACTGAAGCTTTCTTT
- | TRBJ2-1 | TRBV7-6 | - | CASSPRADEQFF | TGTGCCAGCAGCCCAAGGGCCGATGAGCAGTTCTTC
many | TRBJ2-7 | TRBV13 | - | CASSLRASYEQYF | TGTGCCAGCAGCTTACGGGCGTCCTACGAGCAGTACTTC
few | TRBJ2-7 | TRBV7-8 | - | CASSLSTATYEQYF | TGTGCCAGCAGCTTATCGACAGCGACCTACGAGCAGTACTTC
many | TRBJ2-3 | TRBV12-3/TRBV12-4 | TRBD2 | CASSFFAGGADTQYF | TGTGCCAGCAGTTTCTTTGCGGGAGGTGCGGATACGCAGTATTTT
- | TRBJ1-1 | TRBV6-2/TRBV6-3 | - | CASSPDLVAVTEAFF | TGTGCCAGCAGCCCAGACCTGGTGGCGGTCACTGAAGCTTTCTTT
- | TRBJ2-3 | TRBV24-1 | TRBD2 | CATSDLSSGSIADTQYF | TGTGCCACCAGTGATTTATCTAGCGGGAGTATAGCAGATACGCAGTATTTT
few | TRBJ1-1 | TRBV11-2 | - | CASSLPPLNTEAFF | TGTGCCAGCAGCTTACCGCCTTTGAACACTGAAGCTTTCTTT
few | TRBJ1-1 | TRBV15 | - | CATSRDSAWEGEGTEAFF | TGTGCCACCAGCAGAGATTCAGCGTGGGAGGGGGAGGGCACTGAAGCTTTCTTT
- | TRBJ2-5 | TRBV14 | - | CASSLKGHGLQETQYF | TGTGCCAGCAGCCTAAAAGGTCACGGACTACAAGAGACCCAGTACTTC
- | TRBJ2-3 | TRBV2 | TRBD2 | CASVGGDTQYF | TGTGCCAGCGTGGGGGGGGATACGCAGTATTTT
few | TRBJ1-3 | TRBV12-3/TRBV12-4 | - | CASSSSSRTSGNTIYF | TGTGCCAGCAGTAGCAGCTCACGTACTTCTGGAAACACCATATATTTT
- | TRBJ2-7 | TRBV9 | TRBD2 | CASSVTSGRTIYEQYF | TGTGCCAGCAGCGTGACTAGCGGGAGGACGATCTACGAGCAGTACTTC
few | TRBJ2-1 | TRBV7-2 | - | CASSPSFLQQFF | TGTGCCAGCAGCCCAAGCTTTCTACAGCAGTTCTTC
many | TRBJ2-7 | TRBV28 | TRBD2 | CASSLWEKLAEGSYEQYF | TGTGCCAGCAGTTTATGGGAGAAACTAGCGGAGGGTTCCTACGAGCAGTACTTC
few | TRBJ2-3 | TRBV7-8 | - | CASRFRATDTQYF | TGTGCCAGCAGGTTCCGGGCCACAGATACGCAGTATTTT
- | TRBJ2-5 | TRBV3-1 | TRBD2 | CASSQRASGRGETQYF | TGTGCCAGCAGCCAGCGGGCTAGCGGGAGAGGAGAGACCCAGTACTTC
- | TRBJ2-2 | TRBV27 | - | CASSLKTPGFSDAGELFF | TGTGCCAGCAGTCTCAAAACTCCGGGGTTCTCCGACGCCGGGGAGCTGTTTTTT
once | TRBJ2-5 | TRBV7-2 | - | CASSMAPPRRQETQYF | TGTGCCAGCAGCATGGCCCCGCCGCGCCGACAAGAGACCCAGTACTTC
- | TRBJ2-7 | TRBV18 | - | CASSHGQNSYEQYF | TGTGCCAGCTCACACGGACAGAACTCCTACGAGCAGTACTTC
many | TRBJ2-7 | TRBV5-1 | - | CASSRDSYEQYF | TGCGCCAGCAGCAGGGACTCCTACGAGCAGTACTTC
few | TRBJ2-7 | TRBV15 | - | CATSRSIAAYEQYF | TGTGCCACCAGCAGATCTATCGCGGCCTACGAGCAGTACTTC
many | TRBJ2-3 | TRBV20-1 | TRBD2 | CSARGLAGLDTQYF | TGCAGTGCTAGAGGGTTAGCGGGATTAGATACGCAGTATTTT
many | TRBJ1-2 | TRBV28 | TRBD1 | CASSLRTGYYGYTF | TGTGCCAGCAGTTTACGGACAGGGTATTATGGCTACACCTTC
few | TRBJ2-2 | TRBV3-1 | - | CASSQALNTGELFF | TGTGCCAGCAGCCAAGCACTGAACACCGGGGAGCTGTTTTTT
many | TRBJ2-3 | TRBV24-1 | TRBD2 | CATSPSGRTDTQYF | TGTGCCACCAGCCCTAGCGGGAGAACAGATACGCAGTATTTT
few | TRBJ2-1 | TRBV11-3 | TRBD2 | CASSLTSGSANEQFF | TGTGCCAGCAGCTTGACTAGCGGGAGCGCCAATGAGCAGTTCTTC
few | TRBJ2-1 | TRBV3-1 | - | CASSQDKIINNEQFF | TGTGCCAGCAGCCAAGATAAGATTATCAACAATGAGCAGTTCTTC
- | TRBJ2-1 | TRBV20-1 | TRBD2 | CSARYRGGGLNEQFF | TGCAGTGCTAGATACCGCGGGGGGGGCCTCAATGAGCAGTTCTTC
- | TRBJ2-3 | TRBV7-9 | - | CASRSSDTQYF | TGTGCCAGCAGGTCGTCAGATACGCAGTATTTT